The sequence of this T cell receptor beta chain was determined in a study of blood T cell repertoires in COVID-19. Turning to the study itself: T cells, B-cell-depleted T cells, or PBMCs provided the cDNA or gDNA that served as material.

This clone was observed a few times. Original processing methods: By means of reference gene primer amplification, nucleated cell counts were estimated. Only in-frame clones appear in the TCRdb table, and some are missing; sequencing was by immunoSEQ multiplex PCR. The V and J calls and the clone size are those of that table, but D and trimming were determined from the DNA. The profile covers tens of thousands of clones, with around 85% appearing a single time and about 4.3% taken by the ten largest. The receptor was derived from a man over 45 with active COVID-19. Sequencing was performed on peripheral blood.

This chain's CDR3 is CASSPRDTQTYEQYF. CDR3 DNA sequence: TGTGCCAGCAGCCCCCGAGACACTCAGACCTACGAGCAGTACTTC. The V call is TRBV9, the J call TRBJ2-7; D call uncertain. The CDR3 extends over 15 amino acids. Between the trimmed V and J ends, which lost 4 bases and 2 bases, there was a span of 16 bases. The germline gives CDR1 SGDLS, CDR2 YYNGEE.